The following is a T cell receptor (beta chain) sequence with its context. Source study methods: For nucleated cells, counts were estimated from reference gene primer amplification. Method: immunoSEQ multiplex PCR; TCRdb's copy keeps in-frame clones and lacks some. V, J and clone size are taken as reported in that table, and D and trimming were inferred from the DNA itself. This table holds about 210,000 clones, roughly 80% found once. It was during active infection that Seattle patients were enrolled and then longitudinally followed. CDR1 SGHDT and CDR2 YYEEEE come from the germline V gene. This CDR3 spans 14 amino acids. Trimming cost V 0 bases and J 7 bases, with 13 bases left between them. The sample is drawn from a study of blood T cell repertoires in COVID-19. Study in general: Material from acute and convalescent COVID-19 was sourced from the United States, Italy and Spain. T cells, B-cell-depleted T cells, or PBMCs supplied cDNA or gDNA.

Specimen: peripheral blood. The TCR comes from a woman at least 80 years old with COVID-19, enrolled during active disease. The chain joins TRBV5-6 to TRBJ1-2, with a possible D match to TRBD1 (5 bases). This CDR3 is CASSLGSGFGGYTF. The CDR3 nucleotides are TGTGCCAGCAGCTTGGGGTCAGGGTTTGGTGGCTACACCTTC.